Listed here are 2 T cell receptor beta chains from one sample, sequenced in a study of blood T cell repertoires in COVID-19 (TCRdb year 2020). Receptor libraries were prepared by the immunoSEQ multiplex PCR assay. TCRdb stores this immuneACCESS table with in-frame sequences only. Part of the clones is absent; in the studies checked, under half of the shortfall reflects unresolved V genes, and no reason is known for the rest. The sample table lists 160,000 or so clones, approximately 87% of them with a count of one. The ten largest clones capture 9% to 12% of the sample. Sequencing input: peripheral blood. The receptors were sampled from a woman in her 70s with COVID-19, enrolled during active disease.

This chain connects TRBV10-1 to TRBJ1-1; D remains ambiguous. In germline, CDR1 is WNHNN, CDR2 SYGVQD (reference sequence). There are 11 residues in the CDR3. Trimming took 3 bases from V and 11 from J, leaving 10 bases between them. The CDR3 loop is CASSEARWAFF. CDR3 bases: TGCGCCAGCAGTGAAGCCAGGTGGGCTTTCTTT.

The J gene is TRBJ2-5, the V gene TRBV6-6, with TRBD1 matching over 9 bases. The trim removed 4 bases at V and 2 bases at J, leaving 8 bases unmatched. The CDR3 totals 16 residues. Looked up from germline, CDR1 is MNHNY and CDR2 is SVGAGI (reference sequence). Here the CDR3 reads CASSSFGTGMQETQYF. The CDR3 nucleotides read TGTGCCAGCAGTTCATTCGGGACAGGGATGCAAGAGACCCAGTACTTC.